This T cell receptor beta chain appears in the sequencing data of a study of cytomegalovirus exposure and HLA in healthy donors. Regarding this clone: Its antigen is unidentified.

This PCR relied on a set of 60 Vbeta primers and 13 Jbeta primers. The assay was immunoSEQ multiplex PCR, and TCRdb's table has in-frame clones only and misses some. The sample contains 180,000 or so clones, about 80% of which appear only once. V lost 8 bases, J lost 5 bases, and 6 bases stayed unmatched. Per the germline V gene, CDR1 is MNHEY and CDR2 is SVGAGI. This CDR3 has 14 amino acids. The study's findings and limits: Fewer N-insertions (relative to the 666-donor mean) were reportedly seen in an Asian-associated ancestry cluster in a later analysis. Analysis performed later found roughly 17,000 TCR beta sequences associated with HLA alleles at 0.05 false discovery rate. TCR beta chains numbering more than 150 were designated cytomegalovirus-associated.

This TCR was sampled from a woman between 50 and 59 years old in good health and CMV-seronegative. The V and J genes are TRBV6-5 and TRBJ1-6; 7 positions agree with TRBD1. The sample taken for sequencing was PBMCs. CDR3 sequence reads: CASFSRGDNSPLHF. In nucleotides, the CDR3 is TGTGCCAGCTTCTCCAGGGGGGATAATTCACCCCTCCACTTT.